This T cell receptor beta chain emerged from a study of blood T cell repertoires in COVID-19. About the research overall: PBMCs, B-cell-depleted T cells, or T cells were the source of the cDNA or gDNA that made up the material.

Participants spanned ages about 18 to 89 years and resided in about two dozen US areas. Allocation to cohorts depended on clinical history reported by the participants. This table comes from immunoSEQ multiplex PCR, and its TCRdb copy is limited to in-frame clones, with some not included. The data contain approximately 300,000 clones, roughly 90% of them singletons. The germline CDR1 and CDR2 sequences are LNHNV and YYDKDF (reference sequence). This CDR3 contains 13 residues. Trimming stripped 1 base from V and 10 bases from J, with 11 bases between. The J gene is TRBJ2-1, the V gene TRBV15; D is possibly TRBD2 (5 bases). This TCR came from a man in his sixties who had recovered from COVID-19. Sequencing input: PBMCs or T cells enriched from blood (not recorded which). As DNA, the CDR3 is TGTGCCACCAGCAGAGTGATGGGAGTAGAGCAGTTCTTC. It encodes CATSRVMGVEQFF. Based on the CDR3 plus reference TRBV15 and TRBJ2-1, the full variable domain is DAMVIQNPRYQVTQFGKPVTLSCSQTLNHNVMYWYQQKSSQAPKLLFHYYDKDFNNEADTPDNFQSRRPNTSFCFLDIRSPGLGDTAMYLCATSRVMGVEQFFGPGTRLTVL.